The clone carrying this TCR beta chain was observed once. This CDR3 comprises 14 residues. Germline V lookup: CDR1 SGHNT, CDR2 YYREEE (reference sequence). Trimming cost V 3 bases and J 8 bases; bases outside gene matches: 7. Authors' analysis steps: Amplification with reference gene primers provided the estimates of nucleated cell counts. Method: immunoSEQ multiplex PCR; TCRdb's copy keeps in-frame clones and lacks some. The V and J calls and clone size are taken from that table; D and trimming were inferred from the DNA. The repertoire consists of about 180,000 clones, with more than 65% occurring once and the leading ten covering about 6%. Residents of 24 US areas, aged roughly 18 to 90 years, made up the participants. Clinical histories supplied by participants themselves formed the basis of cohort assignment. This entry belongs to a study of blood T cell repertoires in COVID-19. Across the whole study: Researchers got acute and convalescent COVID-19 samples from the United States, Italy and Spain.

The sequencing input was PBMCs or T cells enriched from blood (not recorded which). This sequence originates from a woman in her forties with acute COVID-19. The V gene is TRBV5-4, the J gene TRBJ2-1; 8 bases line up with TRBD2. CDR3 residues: CASSSYGTRDEQFF. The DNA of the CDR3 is TGTGCCAGCAGCTCCTACGGGACTAGGGATGAGCAGTTCTTC.